The 24 T cell receptor beta chains in this list originate from one sample, sequenced in a study of blood T cell repertoires in COVID-19. Sequencing was performed with immunoSEQ multiplex PCR; in TCRdb, only in-frame clones are kept and a portion is missing. This sample carries more than 80,000 clones, 86% of them seen once, and the ten largest clones take roughly 8%. The sample consisted of peripheral blood. The receptors originated from a middle-aged man with active COVID-19.

This chain links TRBV7-3 with TRBJ2-5; 12 bases match TRBD2. The germline V gene has CDR1 SGHTA and CDR2 FQGTGA. The trim removed 5 bases at V and 5 bases at J, leaving 6 bases unmatched. CDR3 length: 15 residues. The CDR3 bases are TGTGCCAGCAGCCCCGCTAGCGGGGGGGTGGAGACCCAGTACTTC. As protein: CASSPASGGVETQYF.

The V and J genes are TRBV20-1 and TRBJ1-3; 7 bases match TRBD1. Germline V gives CDR1 DFQATT, CDR2 SNEGSKA (reference sequence). The CDR3 has 14 residues. V lost 3 bases, J lost 2 bases, and 4 bases stayed unmatched. The CDR3 loop is CSASDRVAGNTIYF. The CDR3 bases are TGCAGTGCTAGTGACAGGGTGGCTGGAAACACCATATATTTT.

J is TRBJ2-1 and V is TRBV3-1 (or the pseudogene TRBV3-2), with 12 nucleotides matching TRBD2. CDR3 size: 15 residues. CDR1 LGHDT and CDR2 YNNKEL come from the germline V gene (reference sequence). The V and J ends lost 4 bases and 8 bases, in that order; junction bases with no gene match: 6. The CDR3 sequence: CASSRRTSGEDEQFF. In nucleotides, the CDR3 is TGTGCCAGCAGCCGTAGGACTAGCGGGGAGGATGAGCAGTTCTTC.

The CDR3 protein is CASSETGNTNEKLFF. Here the CDR3 DNA reads TGTGCCAGCAGCGAAACGGGAAACACTAATGAAAAACTGTTTTTT. This chain joins TRBV9 and TRBJ1-4; no reliable D call. V was trimmed by 3 bases and J by 2 bases, leaving 11 bases between them. The CDR3 sequence is 15 residues long. Germline V gene data show CDR1 as SGDLS and CDR2 as YYNGEE.

The V and J genes are TRBV5-1 and TRBJ2-1; TRBD2 agrees at 10 bases. CDR3 size: 16 residues. Germline loops: CDR1 SGHRS, CDR2 YFSETQ. V was pared by 4 bases and J by 1 base, with 5 bases of the junction left unmatched. DNA of the CDR3: TGCGCCAGCAGCCCCGGACTAGCGGATTCCTACAATGAGCAGTTCTTC. Residues: CASSPGLADSYNEQFF.

V and J are TRBV19 and TRBJ1-5; 8 nucleotides agree with TRBD1. Germline V gene data show CDR1 as LNHDA and CDR2 as SQIVND (reference sequence). This CDR3 has 15 amino acids. V lost 7 bases and J lost 2; bases outside the gene matches: 7. CDR3 in amino acids: CASTTDRGGNQPQHF. The CDR3 region has the DNA TGTGCCAGTACCACAGACAGGGGTGGCAATCAGCCCCAGCATTTT.

The V and J genes are TRBV6-5 and TRBJ1-6; 7 nucleotides match TRBD1. The V segment lost 10 bases and the J segment 7 bases; nucleotides outside the gene matches: 13. The CDR3 covers 15 residues. Looked up from germline, CDR1 is MNHEY and CDR2 is SVGAGI. The CDR3 reads CATMTGQVVNSPLHF. The CDR3 DNA is TGTGCCACCATGACAGGGCAGGTAGTAAATTCACCCCTCCACTTT.

This chain uses TRBV6-1 with TRBJ2-5, with 8 nucleotides matching TRBD2. The V gene end was trimmed by 0 bases and the J gene end by 7 bases; junction bases not matched to a gene: 10. This CDR3 has 16 residues. Germline V lookup: CDR1 MNHNS, CDR2 SASEGT. CDR3 bases: TGTGCCAGCAGTGAAGCCGGGGGGGAGAAAGTCGGGACCCAGTACTTC. It codes for CASSEAGGEKVGTQYF.

V usage is TRBV6-5 and J usage is TRBJ2-1; 8 bases fit TRBD2. V gave up 6 bases and J gave up 2 bases; unmatched junction bases: 6. The germline V gene encodes CDR1 MNHEY and CDR2 SVGAGI. The CDR3 has 15 residues. The CDR3 here is CASREWREAYNEQFF. The DNA for the CDR3 is TGTGCCAGCAGGGAGTGGCGGGAGGCCTACAATGAGCAGTTCTTC.

This clone has just one count. The chain joins TRBV7-2 to TRBJ2-7, with 12 bases that match TRBD2. This CDR3 region has 15 residues. V was clipped by 3 bases and J by 5 bases; unmatched bases: 5. Looked up from germline, CDR1 is SGHTA and CDR2 is FQGNSA. CDR3 sequence reads: CASSLGLAGVNEQYF. DNA for the CDR3: TGTGCCAGCAGCTTGGGACTAGCGGGCGTTAACGAGCAGTACTTC.

This clone was detected a few times. Written as DNA, the CDR3 is TGTGCCAGCAGCAAAACCGATAGGAGCGGCTACACCTTC. It translates to CASSKTDRSGYTF. This chain connects TRBV11-3 to TRBJ1-2; no clear D. Germline assignment: CDR1 SGHNT and CDR2 YENEEA. V was clipped by 5 bases and J by 8 bases, with 15 bases between them. The CDR3 sequence is 13 residues long.

This chain links TRBV15 with TRBJ2-1; D remains unclear. This CDR3 has 13 amino acids. Trimming pared 8 bases from V and 4 bases from J, leaving 12 bases between. From germline, CDR1 is LNHNV and CDR2 YYDKDF (reference sequence). This chain's CDR3 is CATATSVYNEQFF. The CDR3 DNA sequence: TGTGCCACCGCTACAAGCGTTTACAATGAGCAGTTCTTC.

V is TRBV30 and J is TRBJ2-7; 10 positions agree with TRBD2. The CDR3 extends over 13 amino acids. The V gene end was trimmed by 2 bases and the J gene end by 2 bases; junction bases not matched to a gene: 0. Germline CDR1 GTSNPN, CDR2 SVGIG (reference sequence). The CDR3 protein is CAWSSGGAYEQYF. For the CDR3, the DNA is TGTGCCTGGAGTAGCGGGGGGGCCTACGAGCAGTACTTC.

The genes are TRBV3-1 (or the pseudogene TRBV3-2) and TRBJ1-2; D not resolved. Germline-derived CDR1 and CDR2 are LGHDT and YNNKEL (reference sequence). V gave up 4 bases and J gave up 8 bases, with 17 bases separating them. This CDR3 has 14 amino acids. CDR3 sequence (DNA): TGTGCCAGCAGCCCCTCTGAGGTCCCCCGGGGCTACACCTTC. As protein: CASSPSEVPRGYTF.

The CDR3 sequence is CASSWTGGVNEQYF. The CDR3, as DNA: TGTGCCAGCAGTTGGACAGGGGGCGTCAACGAGCAGTACTTC. V and J are TRBV6-5 and TRBJ2-7; 11 nucleotides agree with TRBD1. Looked up from germline, CDR1 is MNHEY and CDR2 is SVGAGI. Trimming at V came to 4 bases and at J to 5 bases, leaving 4 bases not matched to a gene. The CDR3 loop spans 14 amino acids.

This clone was detected only once. This chain uses TRBV4-1 with TRBJ2-1; TRBD1 matches 7 bases. Germline CDR1 reads MGHRA; CDR2 reads YSYEKL. This CDR3 spans 14 amino acids. Trimming cost V 4 bases and J 8 bases; bases outside gene matches: 8. The CDR3 DNA reads TGCGCCAGCAGCCGCCTCTTAGACAGGGATGAGCAGTTCTTC. It specifies CASSRLLDRDEQFF.

The J gene is TRBJ2-5, the V gene TRBV5-4; 10 nucleotides agree with TRBD2. Germline assignment: CDR1 SGHNT and CDR2 YYREEE (reference sequence). J was trimmed by 1 base and V by 6 bases; bases with no gene match: 9. The CDR3 loop spans 16 amino acids. The CDR3: CASTRRRTSGQETQYF. The CDR3 bases are TGTGCCAGCACCAGGAGGAGGACTAGCGGCCAAGAGACCCAGTACTTC.

The chain has TRBV27 and TRBJ2-7, with a weak D call TRBD1 (6 bases). V was trimmed by 2 bases and J by 2 bases, leaving 10 bases between them. This CDR3 is 14 amino acids long. Germline CDR1 reads MNHEY; CDR2 reads SMNVEV (reference sequence). CDR3 loop: CASSLLQGPYEQYF. The CDR3 region has the DNA TGTGCCAGCAGTTTACTACAGGGACCCTACGAGCAGTACTTC.

The chain uses TRBV2 and TRBJ2-2; 7 nucleotides match TRBD1. This CDR3 has 13 residues. The junction had 5 bases not matched to a gene; V was cut back by 6 bases and J by 7 bases. Germline-derived CDR1 and CDR2 are SNHLY and FYNNEI. CDR3 nucleotides: TGTGCCAGCAGCGGGACAGAGGTCGGGGAGCTGTTTTTT. Protein: CASSGTEVGELFF.

V and J are TRBV5-1 and TRBJ2-2; a possible D gene is TRBD1 (6 bases). Germline assignment: CDR1 SGHRS and CDR2 YFSETQ. CDR3 length: 15 residues. Trimming removed 6 bases at V and 8 bases at J, with 20 bases between. CDR3 residues: CASTLLGANEGELFF. The CDR3 coding sequence is TGCGCCAGCACCCTTTTGGGGGCGAACGAAGGGGAGCTGTTTTTT. The whole variable domain, filled in from reference TRBV5-1 and TRBJ2-2, reads KAGVTQTPRYLIKTRGQQVTLSCSPISGHRSVSWYQQTPGQGLQFLFEYFSETQRNKGNFPGRFSGRQFSNSRSEMNVSTLELGDSALYLCASTLLGANEGELFFGEGSRLTVL.

This chain uses TRBV2 with TRBJ1-6, with TRBD1 matching over 11 bases. V shed 6 bases, J shed 8 bases, and the junction held 9 bases outside the gene matches. Germline V gives CDR1 SNHLY, CDR2 FYNNEI. There are 16 residues in the CDR3. The CDR3 region is CASRDRGTGGYSPLHF. As DNA, the CDR3 is TGTGCCAGCAGGGATAGGGGGACAGGGGGATATTCACCCCTCCACTTT.

The chain uses TRBV27 and TRBJ2-1, with 9 bases aligning to TRBD2. The CDR3 is made up of 15 amino acids. V gave up 6 bases and J gave up 6 bases; unmatched junction bases: 9. Germline V gene sequence: CDR1 MNHEY, CDR2 SMNVEV (reference sequence). In nucleotides, the CDR3 is TGTGCCAGCAGAGCCGGGCTAGCGGGGATCAATGAGCAGTTCTTC. Translation gives CASRAGLAGINEQFF.

This clone was observed once. J is TRBJ2-1 and V is TRBV7-2; 9 positions match TRBD2. Trimming removed 5 bases from V and 9 bases from J; junction bases left unmatched: 17. The CDR3 covers 17 residues. Germline CDR1 and CDR2: SGHTA and FQGNSA. The CDR3 reads CASSPRGGGTSLVEQFF. The CDR3 DNA sequence: TGTGCCAGCAGCCCCAGAGGTGGCGGGACTAGCTTGGTTGAGCAGTTCTTC.

The chain combines TRBV5-6 with TRBJ1-1; 9 positions agree with TRBD1. The V and J ends lost 2 bases and 4 bases, in that order; junction bases with no gene match: 6. Germline values: CDR1 SGHDT, CDR2 YYEEEE. The CDR3 has 15 residues. The CDR3 protein is CASSFEPTGGTEAFF. The CDR3 region has the DNA TGTGCCAGCAGCTTCGAACCGACAGGGGGCACTGAAGCTTTCTTT.